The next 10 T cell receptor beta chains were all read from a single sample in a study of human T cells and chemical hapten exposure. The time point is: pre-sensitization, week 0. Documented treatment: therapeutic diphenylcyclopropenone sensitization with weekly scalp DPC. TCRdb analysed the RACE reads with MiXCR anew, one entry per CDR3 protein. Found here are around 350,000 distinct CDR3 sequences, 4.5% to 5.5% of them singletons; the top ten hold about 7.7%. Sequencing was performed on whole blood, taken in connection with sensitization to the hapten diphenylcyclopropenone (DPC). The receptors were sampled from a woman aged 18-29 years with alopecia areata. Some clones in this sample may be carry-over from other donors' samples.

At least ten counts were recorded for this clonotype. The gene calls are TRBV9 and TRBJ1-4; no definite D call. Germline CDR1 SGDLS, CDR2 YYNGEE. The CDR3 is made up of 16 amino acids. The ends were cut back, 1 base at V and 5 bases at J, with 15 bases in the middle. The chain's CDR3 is CASSVTSGPFNEKLFF. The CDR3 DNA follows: TGTGCCAGCAGCGTAACGAGCGGGCCATTCAATGAAAAACTGTTTTTT.

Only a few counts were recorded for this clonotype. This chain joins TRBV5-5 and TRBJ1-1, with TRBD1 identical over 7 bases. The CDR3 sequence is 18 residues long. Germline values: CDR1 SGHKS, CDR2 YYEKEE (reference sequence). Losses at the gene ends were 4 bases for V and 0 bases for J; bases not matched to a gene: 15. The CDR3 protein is CASSIWRGLSRLNTEAFF. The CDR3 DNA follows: TGTGCCAGCAGCATTTGGAGGGGGCTAAGTCGATTGAACACTGAAGCTTTCTTT.

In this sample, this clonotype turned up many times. Written as DNA, the CDR3 is TGTGCCAGCAGCGGAGGGACGGCCAACTATGGCTACACCTTC. Its translation is CASSGGTANYGYTF. The rearrangement links TRBV12-3 or TRBV12-4 to TRBJ1-2, with a tentative D call TRBD1 (5 bases). Trimming removed 6 bases from V and 2 bases from J, with 13 bases in between. The length of the CDR3 is 14 residues.

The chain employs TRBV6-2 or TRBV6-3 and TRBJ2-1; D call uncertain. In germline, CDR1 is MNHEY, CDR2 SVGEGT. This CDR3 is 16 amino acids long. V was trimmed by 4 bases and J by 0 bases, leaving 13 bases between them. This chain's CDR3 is CASSFYSLSSYNEQFF. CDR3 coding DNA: TGTGCCAGCAGTTTCTACAGTTTAAGCTCCTACAATGAGCAGTTCTTC.

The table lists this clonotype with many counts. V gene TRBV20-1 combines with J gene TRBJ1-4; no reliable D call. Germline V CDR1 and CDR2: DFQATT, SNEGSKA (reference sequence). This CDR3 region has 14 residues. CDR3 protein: CRPSKGATGEKLFF. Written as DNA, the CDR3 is TGCAGGCCATCAAAGGGCGCGACGGGGGAAAAACTGTTTTTT.

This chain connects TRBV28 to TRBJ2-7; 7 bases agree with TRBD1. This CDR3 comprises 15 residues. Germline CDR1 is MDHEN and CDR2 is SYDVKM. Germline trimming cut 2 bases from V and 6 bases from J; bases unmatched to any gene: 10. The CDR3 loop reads CASSLIRQGFFEQYF. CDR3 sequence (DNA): TGTGCCAGCAGTTTAATCCGACAGGGTTTTTTCGAGCAGTACTTC. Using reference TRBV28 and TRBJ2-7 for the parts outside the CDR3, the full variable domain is DVKVTQSSRYLVKRTGEKVFLECVQDMDHENMFWYRQDPGLGLRLIYFSYDVKMKEKGDIPEGYSVSREKKERFSLILESASTNQTSMYLCASSLIRQGFFEQYFGPGTRLTVT.

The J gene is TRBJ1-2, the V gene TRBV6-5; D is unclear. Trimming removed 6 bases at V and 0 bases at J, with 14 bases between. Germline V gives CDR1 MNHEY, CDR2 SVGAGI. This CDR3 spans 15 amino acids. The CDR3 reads CASSQTYEPNYGYTF. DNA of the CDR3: TGTGCCAGCAGCCAAACCTACGAGCCTAACTATGGCTACACCTTC.

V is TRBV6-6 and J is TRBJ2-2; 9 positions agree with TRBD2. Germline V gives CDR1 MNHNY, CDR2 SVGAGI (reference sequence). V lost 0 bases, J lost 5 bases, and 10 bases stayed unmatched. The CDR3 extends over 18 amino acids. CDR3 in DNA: TGTGCCAGCAGTTACTCCCCAGCGGGGGGCTCAGGTACCGGGGAGCTGTTTTTT. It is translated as CASSYSPAGGSGTGELFF.

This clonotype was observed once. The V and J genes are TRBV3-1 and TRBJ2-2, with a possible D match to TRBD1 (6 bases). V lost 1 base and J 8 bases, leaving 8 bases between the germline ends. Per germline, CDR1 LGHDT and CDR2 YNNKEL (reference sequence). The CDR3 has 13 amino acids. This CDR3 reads CASSQAGEGELFF. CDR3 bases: TGTGCCAGCAGCCAAGCAGGGGAAGGGGAGCTGTTTTTT.

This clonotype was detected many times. In nucleotides, the CDR3 is TGCGCCAGCAGCTTGCGACAGGGGGAGCAGTACTTC. Translation gives CASSLRQGEQYF. The chain combines TRBV5-1 with TRBJ2-7; 8 bases fit TRBD1. V lost 1 base to trimming and J lost 7 bases; unmatched junction nucleotides: 1. The CDR3 length is 12 residues. Germline CDR1 SGHRS, CDR2 YFSETQ.